This T cell receptor beta chain was sequenced in a study of blood T cell repertoires in COVID-19. The wider study: Collection of acute and convalescent COVID-19 samples took place in the United States, Italy and Spain.

Germline CDR1 reads LGHNA; CDR2 reads YNFKEQ. V trimming: 2 bases; J trimming: 7 bases; junction bases outside the gene matches: 8. The CDR3 runs to 15 residues. In the original processing: Estimation of nucleated cell counts relied on the amplification of reference gene primers. The data were produced by immunoSEQ multiplex PCR, yet TCRdb's version contains in-frame clones alone and is incomplete. The V and J calls and the clone size are those of that table, but D and trimming were determined from the DNA. The sample has hundreds of thousands of clones; roughly 80% are singletons. The chain carries TRBV4-2 and TRBJ1-5, with 7 bases that match TRBD1. The sample was peripheral blood. The sequence was collected from a woman in her 70s with acute or convalescent COVID-19. The DNA for the CDR3 is TGTGCCAGCAGCCAACAGTCAGGGGGACGGCAGCCCCAGCATTTT. Translated: CASSQQSGGRQPQHF.